This T cell receptor (beta chain) was captured by sequencing in a study of CD8+ T cells in alopecia areata. Looking at the study overall: Treated patients were scored for severity by percent of scalp affected.

Treatment here: oral pan-JAK inhibitor, 5-10 mg twice daily. Per germline, CDR1 SNHLY and CDR2 FYNNEI. This CDR3 is built from 24 residues. J lost 1 base, V lost 4 bases, and 29 bases had no gene match. Isolated RNA was reverse transcribed into cDNA used as the sequencing template. Profiling relied on immunoSEQ multiplex PCR, and the TCRdb table lists in-frame clones only, not all of them. The data hold under 350,000 clones, with about three fifths observed a single time. The sequencing used CD4+ T cells sorted from blood, collected at week 24, from a patient treated with tofacitinib. The V gene is TRBV2, the J gene TRBJ2-3; 10 bases are shared with TRBD2. The TCR sequence derives from a human donor with alopecia areata. CDR3 sequence (DNA): TGTGCCAGCAGTGTGGTGAGGCCCGGAATGCTAGCGGGGGACCCCTACCTTCGCACAGATACGCAGTATTTT. This codes for CASSVVRPGMLAGDPYLRTDTQYF.